The T cell receptor (beta chain) under discussion was sequenced for a study of shared clonotypes between healthy human individuals. Background on the study: There were three CD4 naive, three CD4 memory, two CD8 naive and one CD8 memory plates per donor.

The germline V gene encodes CDR1 SEHNR and CDR2 FQNEAQ (reference sequence). The CDR3 extends over 18 amino acids. Losses at the gene ends were 2 bases for V and 8 bases for J; bases not matched to a gene: 19. Terminally differentiated effector memory CD45RA+ cells were excluded from the naive CD8 cells, which were CD45RO-negative and positively selected for CCR7. Only in-frame clones appear in the TCRdb table, and some are missing; sequencing was by immunoSEQ multiplex PCR. The sample shows roughly 570,000 clones, about 98% of them seen only once. The material sequenced was naive CD8+ T cells sorted from blood. The clonotype originates from a young man in good health. The V gene is TRBV7-9, the J gene TRBJ1-2, with TRBD1 matching 8 bases. The DNA of the CDR3 is TGTGCCAGCAGCTTAAGAGCAGGGGGCTCACCGAATCGTTGGGGCTACACCTTC. Translating it yields CASSLRAGGSPNRWGYTF.